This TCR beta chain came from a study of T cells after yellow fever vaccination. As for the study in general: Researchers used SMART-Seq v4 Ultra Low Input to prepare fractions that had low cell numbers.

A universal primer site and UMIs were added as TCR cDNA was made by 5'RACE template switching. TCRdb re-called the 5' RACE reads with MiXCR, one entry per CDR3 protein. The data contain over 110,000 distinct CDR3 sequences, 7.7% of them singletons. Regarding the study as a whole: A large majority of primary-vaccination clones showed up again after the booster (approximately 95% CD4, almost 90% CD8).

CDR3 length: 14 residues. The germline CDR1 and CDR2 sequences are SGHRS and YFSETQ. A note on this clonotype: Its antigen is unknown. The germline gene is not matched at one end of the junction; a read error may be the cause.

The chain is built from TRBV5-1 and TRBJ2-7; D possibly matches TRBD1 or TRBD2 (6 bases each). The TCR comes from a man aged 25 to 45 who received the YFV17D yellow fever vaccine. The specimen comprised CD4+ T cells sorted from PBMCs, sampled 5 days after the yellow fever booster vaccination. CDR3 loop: CASSRGDITYERYF. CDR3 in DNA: TGCGCCAGCAGCCGCGGGGACATAACCTACGAGCGGTACTTC.